This TCR beta chain was captured in a study of blood T cell repertoires in COVID-19. Study background: The United States, Italy and Spain supplied acute and convalescent COVID-19 samples. T cells, B-cell-depleted T cells, or PBMCs supplied cDNA or gDNA.

The germline V gene encodes CDR1 SGDLS and CDR2 YYNGEE. V gave up 4 bases and J gave up 6 bases, with 14 bases separating them. The CDR3 sequence is 14 residues long. In the original analysis: Cell counts per sample came from amplifying reference gene primers. The table came from immunoSEQ multiplex PCR; TCRdb's copy has only in-frame clones and leaves some out. The D gene and trimming were derived from the DNA, and the V and J assignments and clone size from that table. The sample carries 69,000 or so clones, approximately 82% recorded once. The receptor was isolated from a woman aged 80 or over with acute or convalescent COVID-19. The rearrangement uses TRBV9 and TRBJ1-3; D is unclear. Sequencing was performed on peripheral blood. DNA of the CDR3: TGTGCCAGCAGCCCACGGGATAACTTAAACACCATATATTTT. Residues: CASSPRDNLNTIYF.